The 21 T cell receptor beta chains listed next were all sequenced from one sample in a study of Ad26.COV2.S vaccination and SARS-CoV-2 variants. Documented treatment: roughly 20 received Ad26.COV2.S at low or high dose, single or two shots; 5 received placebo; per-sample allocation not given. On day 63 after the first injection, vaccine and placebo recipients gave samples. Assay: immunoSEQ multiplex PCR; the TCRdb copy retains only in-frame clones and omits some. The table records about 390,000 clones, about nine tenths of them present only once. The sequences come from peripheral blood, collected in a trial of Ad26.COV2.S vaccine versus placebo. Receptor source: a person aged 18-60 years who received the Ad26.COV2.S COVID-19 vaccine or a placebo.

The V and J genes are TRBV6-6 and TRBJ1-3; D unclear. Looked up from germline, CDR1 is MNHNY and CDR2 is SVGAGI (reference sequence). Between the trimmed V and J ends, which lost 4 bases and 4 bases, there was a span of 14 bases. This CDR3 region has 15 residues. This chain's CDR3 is CASSSNRRNGNTIYF. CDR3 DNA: TGTGCCAGCAGTTCCAATCGACGTAACGGAAACACCATATATTTT.

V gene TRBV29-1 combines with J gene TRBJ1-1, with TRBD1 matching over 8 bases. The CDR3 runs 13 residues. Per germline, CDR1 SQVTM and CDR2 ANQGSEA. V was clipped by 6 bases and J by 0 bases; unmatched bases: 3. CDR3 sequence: CSVGDRMNTEAFF. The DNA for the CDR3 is TGCAGCGTAGGGGACAGGATGAACACTGAAGCTTTCTTT.

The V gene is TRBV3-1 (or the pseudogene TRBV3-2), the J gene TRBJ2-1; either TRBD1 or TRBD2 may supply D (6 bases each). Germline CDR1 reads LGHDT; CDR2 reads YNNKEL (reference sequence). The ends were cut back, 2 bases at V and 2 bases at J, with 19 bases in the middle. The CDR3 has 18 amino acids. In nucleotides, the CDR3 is TGTGCCAGCAGCCAATGTTCTAACGGGGGCCCCACCTACAATGAGCAGTTCTTC. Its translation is CASSQCSNGGPTYNEQFF.

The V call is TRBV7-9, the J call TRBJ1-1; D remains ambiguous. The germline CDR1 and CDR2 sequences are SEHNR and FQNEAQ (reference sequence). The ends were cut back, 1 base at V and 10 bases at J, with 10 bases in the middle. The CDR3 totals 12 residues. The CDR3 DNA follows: TGTGCCAGCAGCTTAGATGGGCGCCGAGCTTTCTTT. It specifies CASSLDGRRAFF.

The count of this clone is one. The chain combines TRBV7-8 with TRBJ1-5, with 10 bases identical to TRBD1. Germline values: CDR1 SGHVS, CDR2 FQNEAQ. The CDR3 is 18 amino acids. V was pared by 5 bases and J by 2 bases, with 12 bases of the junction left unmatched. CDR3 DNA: TGTGCCAGCAGCATAAATAGGGACAGGGGTGGAGGCAATCAGCCCCAGCATTTT. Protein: CASSINRDRGGGNQPQHF. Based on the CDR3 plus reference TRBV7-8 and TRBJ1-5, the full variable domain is GAGVSQSPRYKVAKRGQDVALRCDPISGHVSLFWYQQALGQGPEFLTYFQNEAQLDKSGLPSDRFFAERPEGSVSTLKIQRTQQEDSAVYLCASSINRDRGGGNQPQHFGDGTRLSIL.

The CDR3 reads CASSRWGGAKNIQYF. The CDR3 DNA is TGTGCCAGCAGCCGGTGGGGGGGAGCCAAAAACATTCAGTACTTC. The rearrangement links TRBV5-4 to TRBJ2-4, with 7 bases fitting TRBD2. This CDR3 region has 15 residues. V gave up 4 bases and J gave up 0 bases; unmatched junction bases: 4. The germline CDR1 and CDR2 sequences are SGHNT and YYREEE (reference sequence). Together with reference TRBV5-4 and TRBJ2-4, the CDR3 gives the full variable domain: ETGVTQSPTHLIKTRGQQVTLRCSSQSGHNTVSWYQQALGQGPQFIFQYYREEENGRGNFPPRFSGLQFPNYSSELNVNALELDDSALYLCASSRWGGAKNIQYFGAGTRLSVL.

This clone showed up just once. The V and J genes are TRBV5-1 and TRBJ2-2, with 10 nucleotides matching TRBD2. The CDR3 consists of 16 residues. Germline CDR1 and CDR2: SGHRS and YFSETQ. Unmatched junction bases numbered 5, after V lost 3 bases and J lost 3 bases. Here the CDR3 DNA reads TGCGCCAGCAGCTACCTAGCGGGGGACTACACCGGGGAGCTGTTTTTT. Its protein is CASSYLAGDYTGELFF.

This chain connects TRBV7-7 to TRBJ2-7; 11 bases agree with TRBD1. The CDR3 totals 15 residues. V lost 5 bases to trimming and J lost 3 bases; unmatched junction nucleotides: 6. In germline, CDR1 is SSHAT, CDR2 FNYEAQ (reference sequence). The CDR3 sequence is CASSRGQGEVYEQYF. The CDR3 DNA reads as TGTGCCAGCAGCCGGGGACAGGGGGAGGTCTACGAGCAGTACTTC.

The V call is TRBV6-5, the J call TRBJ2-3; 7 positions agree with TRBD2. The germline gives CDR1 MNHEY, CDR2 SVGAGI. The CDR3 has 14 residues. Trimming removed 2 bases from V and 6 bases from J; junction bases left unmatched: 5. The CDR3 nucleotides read TGTGCCAGCAGTTACGGGGGAGGGATGGATACGCAGTATTTT. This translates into CASSYGGGMDTQYF.

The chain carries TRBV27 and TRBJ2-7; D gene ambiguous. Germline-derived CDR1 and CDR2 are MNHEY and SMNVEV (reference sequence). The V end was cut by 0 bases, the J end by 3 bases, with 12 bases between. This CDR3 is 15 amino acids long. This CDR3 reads CASSLSLGSIYEQYF. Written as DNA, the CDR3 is TGTGCCAGCAGTTTATCTCTCGGTTCCATCTACGAGCAGTACTTC.

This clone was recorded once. For the CDR3, the DNA is TGTGCCAGCAGCCGTGAGAGGACCAATCAGCCCCAGCATTTT. Its protein product is CASSRERTNQPQHF. This chain connects TRBV2 to TRBJ1-5, with no clear D. CDR3 length: 14 amino acids. The germline CDR1 and CDR2 sequences are SNHLY and FYNNEI. Trimming stripped 6 bases from V and 3 bases from J, with 12 bases between.

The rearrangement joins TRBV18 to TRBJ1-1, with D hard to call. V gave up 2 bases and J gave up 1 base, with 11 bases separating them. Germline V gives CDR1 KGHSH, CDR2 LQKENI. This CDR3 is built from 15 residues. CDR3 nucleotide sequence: TGTGCCAGCTCACCATCGGGGAGGGCGAACACTGAAGCTTTCTTT. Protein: CASSPSGRANTEAFF.

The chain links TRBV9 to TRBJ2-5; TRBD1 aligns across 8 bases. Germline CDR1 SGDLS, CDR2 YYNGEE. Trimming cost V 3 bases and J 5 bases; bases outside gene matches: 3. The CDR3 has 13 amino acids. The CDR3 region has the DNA TGTGCCAGCAGCGCCAGGGGGCTTGAGACCCAGTACTTC. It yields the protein CASSARGLETQYF.

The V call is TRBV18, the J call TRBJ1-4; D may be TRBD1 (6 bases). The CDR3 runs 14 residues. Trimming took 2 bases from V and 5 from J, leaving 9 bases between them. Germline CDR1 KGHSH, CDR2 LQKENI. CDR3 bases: TGTGCCAGCTCACCAGCGGGGACAAATGAAAAACTGTTTTTT. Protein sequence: CASSPAGTNEKLFF.

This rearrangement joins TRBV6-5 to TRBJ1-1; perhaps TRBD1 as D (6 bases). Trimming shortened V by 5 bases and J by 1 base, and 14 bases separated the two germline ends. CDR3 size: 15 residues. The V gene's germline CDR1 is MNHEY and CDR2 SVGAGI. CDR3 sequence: CASSNPDRRNTEAFF. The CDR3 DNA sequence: TGTGCCAGCAGTAATCCCGACAGGAGGAACACTGAAGCTTTCTTT.

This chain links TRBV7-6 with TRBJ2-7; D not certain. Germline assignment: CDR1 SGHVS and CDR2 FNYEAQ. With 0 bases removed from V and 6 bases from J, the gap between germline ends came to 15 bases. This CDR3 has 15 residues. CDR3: CASSLAGPSFPEQYF. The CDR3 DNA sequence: TGTGCCAGCAGCTTAGCGGGCCCTTCTTTCCCCGAGCAGTACTTC.

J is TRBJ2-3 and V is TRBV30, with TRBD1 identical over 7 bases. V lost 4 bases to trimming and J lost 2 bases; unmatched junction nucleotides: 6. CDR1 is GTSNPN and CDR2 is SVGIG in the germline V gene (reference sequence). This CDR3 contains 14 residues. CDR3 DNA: TGTGCCTGGATTACGACAGGGCTCACAGATACGCAGTATTTT. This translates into CAWITTGLTDTQYF.

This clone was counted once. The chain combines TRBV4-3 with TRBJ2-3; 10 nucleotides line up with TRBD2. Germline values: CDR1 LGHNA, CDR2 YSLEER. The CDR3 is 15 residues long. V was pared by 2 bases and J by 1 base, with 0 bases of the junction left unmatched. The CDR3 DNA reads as TGCGCCAGCAGCCAAAGCGGGGGGGGCACAGATACGCAGTATTTT. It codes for CASSQSGGGTDTQYF.

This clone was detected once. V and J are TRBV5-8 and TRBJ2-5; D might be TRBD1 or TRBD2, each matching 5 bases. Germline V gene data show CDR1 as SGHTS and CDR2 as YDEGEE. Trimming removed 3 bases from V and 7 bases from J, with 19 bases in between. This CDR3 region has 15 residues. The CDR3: CASSSRDPLTGTQYF. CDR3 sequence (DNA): TGTGCCAGCAGCTCAAGGGACCCTCTAACGGGGACCCAGTACTTC. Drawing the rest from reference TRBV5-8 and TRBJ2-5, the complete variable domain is EAGVTQSPTHLIKTRGQQATLRCSPISGHTSVYWYQQALGLGLQFLLWYDEGEERNRGNFPPRFSGRQFPNYSSELNVNALELEDSALYLCASSSRDPLTGTQYFGPGTRLLVL.

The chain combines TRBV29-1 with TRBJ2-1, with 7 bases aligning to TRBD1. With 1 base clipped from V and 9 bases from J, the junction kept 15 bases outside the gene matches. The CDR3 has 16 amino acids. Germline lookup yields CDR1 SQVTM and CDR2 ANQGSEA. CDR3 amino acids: CSVEVDLGQLVFEQFF. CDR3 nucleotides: TGCAGCGTTGAAGTTGATCTGGGACAGTTGGTTTTTGAGCAGTTCTTC.

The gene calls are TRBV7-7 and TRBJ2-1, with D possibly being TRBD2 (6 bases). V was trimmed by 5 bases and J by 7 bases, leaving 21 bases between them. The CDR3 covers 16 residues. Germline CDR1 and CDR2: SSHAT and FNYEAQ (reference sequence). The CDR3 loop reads CASSTVAGTSLNEQFF. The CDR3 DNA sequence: TGTGCCAGCAGCACGGTCGCCGGGACTTCTCTAAATGAGCAGTTCTTC.